These T cell receptor beta chains were read from a single sample in a study of cytomegalovirus exposure and HLA in healthy donors. Sequencing was performed with immunoSEQ multiplex PCR; in TCRdb, only in-frame clones are kept and a portion is missing. This sample has about 94,000 clones, with about four fifths found just once. Sequenced sample: PBMCs. Every receptor here comes from a human donor in good health. Each CDR3 is given with its conserved first and last residue. D genes are given only for firm matches. Clone sizes are given selectively: once, few, many, or a class where the clone is expanded.

V: TRBV6-1
D: .
J: TRBJ2-7
size: .
DNA: TGTGCCAGCAGTGGATCGGGCAGGGGAGACAACGAGCAGTACTTC
CDR3: CASSGSGRGDNEQYF

V: TRBV7-9
D: .
J: TRBJ1-6
size: .
DNA: TGTGCCAGCAGCTTAGATATTTCACCCCTCCACTTT
CDR3: CASSLDISPLHF

V: TRBV5-1
D: TRBD1
J: TRBJ1-2
size: .
DNA: TGCGCCAGTACCCGGGACAGCTACTATGGCTACACCTTC
CDR3: CASTRDSYYGYTF

V: TRBV5-1
D: TRBD1
J: TRBJ2-3
size: .
DNA: TGCGCCAGCAGCTCTCCGGACAGGGGATCGGATACGCAGTATTTT
CDR3: CASSSPDRGSDTQYF

V: TRBV15
D: .
J: TRBJ1-4
size: .
DNA: TGTGCCACCAGCGGTTGGACGGGGAATGAAAAACTGTTTTTT
CDR3: CATSGWTGNEKLFF

V: TRBV4-2
D: TRBD1
J: TRBJ1-1
size: .
DNA: TGTGCCAGCAGCCAAGACGGGACAGGGGGCCTCTCGGACACTGAAGCTTTCTTT
CDR3: CASSQDGTGGLSDTEAFF

V: TRBV11-3
D: .
J: TRBJ2-1
size: .
DNA: TGTGCCAGCAGCCCTAGCGCCGGACGGAACAATGAGCAGTTCTTC
CDR3: CASSPSAGRNNEQFF

V: TRBV7-9
D: TRBD1
J: TRBJ2-1
size: .
DNA: TGTGCCAGCAGCTCCCGGGACAGCCTTGAGGGTGAGCAGTTCTTC
CDR3: CASSSRDSLEGEQFF

V: TRBV6-5
D: TRBD1
J: TRBJ2-5
size: once
DNA: TGTGCCAGCAGTTACTCTCGGGACAGTGAGACCCAGTACTTC
CDR3: CASSYSRDSETQYF

V: TRBV11-2
D: .
J: TRBJ1-2
size: .
DNA: TGTGCCAGCAGCTTAGGCAGAAACTATGGCTACACCTTC
CDR3: CASSLGRNYGYTF

V: TRBV7-8
D: .
J: TRBJ2-7
size: .
DNA: TGTGCCAGCAGCAGGGGCCGCTACGAGCAGTACTTC
CDR3: CASSRGRYEQYF

V: TRBV7-3
D: TRBD2
J: TRBJ2-1
size: .
DNA: TGTGCCAGCAGCCCGCGACTAGCGGGGGGGCCAGGGGAGCAGTTCTTC
CDR3: CASSPRLAGGPGEQFF

V: TRBV7-6
D: .
J: TRBJ2-1
size: .
DNA: TGTGCCAGCAGCTCATATAGCGCGTCAGGCCTCAATGAGCAGTTCTTC
CDR3: CASSSYSASGLNEQFF

V: TRBV19
D: .
J: TRBJ1-3
size: .
DNA: TGTGCCAGTAGTGAGACAGTTATTGGAAACACCATATATTTT
CDR3: CASSETVIGNTIYF

V: TRBV7-3
D: .
J: TRBJ1-2
size: few
DNA: TGTGCCAGCAGCTTAAACCCAGGGGAGGGGGGCTACACCTTC
CDR3: CASSLNPGEGGYTF

V: TRBV27
D: .
J: TRBJ2-1
size: .
DNA: TGTGCCAGCAGAGAGGAGGGGTCCTACAATGAGCAGTTCTTC
CDR3: CASREEGSYNEQFF

V: TRBV23-1
D: .
J: TRBJ2-7
size: .
DNA: TGCGCCAGCAGTCCTGAGCAGGCCCCCTCCTACGAGCAGTACTTC
CDR3: CASSPEQAPSYEQYF

V: TRBV6-4
D: TRBD2
J: TRBJ2-1
size: .
DNA: TGTGCCAGCAGTGACGGGACTAGCGGCAACAATGAGCAGTTCTTC
CDR3: CASSDGTSGNNEQFF

V: TRBV30
D: TRBD1
J: TRBJ2-5
size: .
DNA: TGTGCCTGGAGTGTAAATCAGGGGGCTAAGACCCAGTACTTC
CDR3: CAWSVNQGAKTQYF

V: TRBV5-4
D: TRBD1
J: TRBJ2-3
size: .
DNA: TGTGCCAGCAGCAGGGGGCAAGGGGATACGCAGTATTTT
CDR3: CASSRGQGDTQYF

V: TRBV30
D: .
J: TRBJ1-4
size: .
DNA: TGTGCCTGGAGAAGGGGACTTAATGGGGAAAAACTGTTTTTT
CDR3: CAWRRGLNGEKLFF

V: TRBV15
D: .
J: TRBJ1-6
size: few
DNA: TGTGCCACCAGAAGTCACCAGGACTGGTCACCCCTCCACTTT
CDR3: CATRSHQDWSPLHF

V: TRBV7-7
D: TRBD1
J: TRBJ2-1
size: once
DNA: TGTGCCAGCAGCCCCGGGACAGGCCGAGATGAGCAGTTCTTC
CDR3: CASSPGTGRDEQFF

V: TRBV11-3
D: .
J: TRBJ2-3
size: .
DNA: TGTGCCAGCAGCTCCGCCGGGGACACAGATACGCAGTATTTT
CDR3: CASSSAGDTDTQYF

V: TRBV6-5
D: TRBD1
J: TRBJ2-7
size: .
DNA: TGTGCCAGCAGTTTGACAGGGGGCATAACCTACGAGCAGTACTTC
CDR3: CASSLTGGITYEQYF

V: TRBV29-1
D: .
J: TRBJ2-3
size: .
DNA: TGCAGCACTACGCCCGTGACAGATACGCAGTATTTT
CDR3: CSTTPVTDTQYF

V: TRBV27
D: .
J: TRBJ2-7
size: .
DNA: TGTGCCAGCAGTTTATCGGCAGGGGCCATCTCCTACGAGCAGTACTTC
CDR3: CASSLSAGAISYEQYF

V: TRBV4-1
D: TRBD2
J: TRBJ2-7
size: .
DNA: TGCGCCAGCAGCCAAGCTGGGACTAGCGGGTTGTACGAGCAGTACTTC
CDR3: CASSQAGTSGLYEQYF

V: TRBV11-3
D: TRBD2
J: TRBJ2-1
size: .
DNA: TGTGCCAGCAGCTCGCTGGGAGCGGGACCACTCAATGAGCAGTTCTTC
CDR3: CASSSLGAGPLNEQFF

V: TRBV2
D: .
J: TRBJ2-1
size: .
DNA: TGTGCCAGCAGCGAGAGACAGGTCCATGAGCAGTTCTTC
CDR3: CASSERQVHEQFF

V: TRBV11-2
D: .
J: TRBJ1-2
size: .
DNA: TGTGCCAGCAGCTTAGACTACGCAGGGCGAGGTGGCTACACCTTC
CDR3: CASSLDYAGRGGYTF

V: TRBV29-1
D: .
J: TRBJ2-2
size: .
DNA: TGCAGCGTTCTTGCCGGGGAGCTGTTTTTT
CDR3: CSVLAGELFF

V: TRBV11-2
D: TRBD2
J: TRBJ2-5
size: .
DNA: TGTGCCAGCAGCTTAGGGCGAGGAGCGGGGACCCAAGAGACCCAGTACTTC
CDR3: CASSLGRGAGTQETQYF

V: TRBV7-2
D: .
J: TRBJ2-3
size: .
DNA: TGTGCCAGCAGCTCCCTCACAGATACGCAGTATTTT
CDR3: CASSSLTDTQYF

V: TRBV29-1
D: TRBD2
J: TRBJ2-1
size: .
DNA: TGCAGCGTTGCTAGCGGGAGGGGGCTGGAGCAGCTCTTC
CDR3: CSVASGRGLEQLF

V: TRBV7-8
D: .
J: TRBJ2-7
size: .
DNA: TGTGCCAGCAGCAGGCTCCTAGCCCCCTACGAGCAGTACTTC
CDR3: CASSRLLAPYEQYF

V: TRBV7-3
D: TRBD1
J: TRBJ2-5
size: .
DNA: TGTGCCAGCAGCAAAGGACAGGGCGCTTGGGAGACCCAGTACTTC
CDR3: CASSKGQGAWETQYF

V: TRBV7-9
D: TRBD1
J: TRBJ2-5
size: few
DNA: TGTGCCAGCAGCTTAGTAGGGACAGGGAGGGAAGAGACCCAGTACTTC
CDR3: CASSLVGTGREETQYF

V: TRBV7-2
D: .
J: TRBJ2-3
size: .
DNA: TGTGCCAGCAGCAACTCCCGAGGGGATACGCAGTATTTT
CDR3: CASSNSRGDTQYF